The rows below give T cell receptor beta chains drawn from one sample of a study of blood T cell repertoires in COVID-19. Clones were read by immunoSEQ multiplex PCR, and TCRdb kept only the in-frame ones, dropping some. The sample has around 190,000 clones, roughly 84% seen once. Material: peripheral blood. Every receptor here comes from a human donor in a cohort sampled during active COVID-19. The CDR3 runs from the conserved cysteine through the conserved F or W. A D gene is named only where the DNA matches it firmly. Clone size is given for some rows only: seen once, a few or many times, or a class if the clone is expanded.

clone_size: NA; j_call: TRBJ1-5; v_call: TRBV24-1; d_call: NA; cdr3_nt: TGTGCCACCAGTGGAGGGTGGGGTCAGCCCCAGCATTTT; cdr3_aa: CATSGGWGQPQHF
clone_size: NA; j_call: TRBJ1-5; v_call: TRBV20-1; d_call: NA; cdr3_nt: TGCAGTGCTAGTTTCCGGGGCAATCAGCCCCAGCATTTT; cdr3_aa: CSASFRGNQPQHF
clone_size: NA; j_call: TRBJ2-1; v_call: TRBV27; d_call: TRBD1; cdr3_nt: TGTGCCAGCAGTCCCCGGCCAGGGGGTCCCATATTGAATGAGCAGTTCTTC; cdr3_aa: CASSPRPGGPILNEQFF
clone_size: few; j_call: TRBJ2-7; v_call: TRBV2; d_call: TRBD1; cdr3_nt: TGTGCCAGCAGGTCCGGGACAGGGTCGTCCCGTGAGCAGTACTTC; cdr3_aa: CASRSGTGSSREQYF
clone_size: NA; j_call: TRBJ1-5; v_call: TRBV27; d_call: TRBD1; cdr3_nt: TGTGCCAGCAGTTCGATATTTCAGGGGGGAAGCAATCAGCCCCAGCATTTT; cdr3_aa: CASSSIFQGGSNQPQHF
clone_size: NA; j_call: TRBJ2-3; v_call: TRBV5-1; d_call: TRBD2; cdr3_nt: TGCGCCAGCAGCTTGGGACTAGCGGGATCAGATACGCAGTATTTT; cdr3_aa: CASSLGLAGSDTQYF
clone_size: NA; j_call: TRBJ2-2; v_call: TRBV2; d_call: TRBD1; cdr3_nt: TGTGCCAGCAGGACAGGGGGAAACACCGGGGAGCTGTTTTTT; cdr3_aa: CASRTGGNTGELFF
clone_size: few; j_call: TRBJ2-7; v_call: TRBV14; d_call: NA; cdr3_nt: TGTGCCAGCAGCCTTCACAAGGGAGCAAACGAGCAGTACTTC; cdr3_aa: CASSLHKGANEQYF
clone_size: NA; j_call: TRBJ2-6; v_call: TRBV28; d_call: NA; cdr3_nt: TGTGCCAGCAGTTTACGGGACACGCGGGCGAGATCCGTCCTGACTTTC; cdr3_aa: CASSLRDTRARSVLTF
clone_size: NA; j_call: TRBJ2-2; v_call: TRBV5-5; d_call: TRBD2; cdr3_nt: TGTGCCAGCAGCCTAATACTAGCGGGAGGGACCGGGGAGCTGTTTTTT; cdr3_aa: CASSLILAGGTGELFF
clone_size: NA; j_call: TRBJ1-5; v_call: TRBV2; d_call: NA; cdr3_nt: TGTGCCAGTCGCAAAGGGGATCAGCCCCAGCATTTT; cdr3_aa: CASRKGDQPQHF
clone_size: NA; j_call: TRBJ2-1; v_call: TRBV29-1; d_call: TRBD2; cdr3_nt: TGCAGCGCTCCCAAAAGGGGGACTAGCGGGTCAAGTGAGCAGTTCTTC; cdr3_aa: CSAPKRGTSGSSEQFF
clone_size: NA; j_call: TRBJ2-6; v_call: TRBV6-5; d_call: NA; cdr3_nt: TGTGCCAGCAGTTTACAGGGGGCCAACGTCCTGACTTTC; cdr3_aa: CASSLQGANVLTF